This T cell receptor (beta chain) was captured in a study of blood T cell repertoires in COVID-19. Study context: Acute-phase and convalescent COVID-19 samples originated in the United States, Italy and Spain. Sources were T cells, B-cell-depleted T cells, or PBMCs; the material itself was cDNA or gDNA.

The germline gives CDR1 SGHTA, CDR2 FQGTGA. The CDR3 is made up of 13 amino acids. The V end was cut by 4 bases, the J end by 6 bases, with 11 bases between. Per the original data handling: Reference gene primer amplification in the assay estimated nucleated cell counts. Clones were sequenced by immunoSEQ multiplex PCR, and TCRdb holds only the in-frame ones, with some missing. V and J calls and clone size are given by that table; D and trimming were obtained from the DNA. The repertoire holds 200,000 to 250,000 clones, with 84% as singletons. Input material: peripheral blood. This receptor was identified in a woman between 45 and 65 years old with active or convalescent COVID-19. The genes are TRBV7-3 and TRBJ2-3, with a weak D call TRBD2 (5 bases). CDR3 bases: TGTGCCAGCAGCTGGACTGCCTTTGATACGCAGTATTTT. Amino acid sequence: CASSWTAFDTQYF. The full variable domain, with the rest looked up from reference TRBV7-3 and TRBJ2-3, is GAGVSQTPSNKVTEKGKYVELRCDPISGHTALYWYRQSLGQGPEFLIYFQGTGAADDSGLPNDRFFAVRPEGSVSTLKIQRTERGDSAVYLCASSWTAFDTQYFGPGTRLTVL.